These 21 T cell receptor beta chains share one sample of origin, sequenced in a study of CDR3 diversity in severe acne. TCRdb processed the PCR reads anew with MiXCR; each CDR3 protein has one entry. Of about 76,000 distinct CDR3 sequences detected, over 40% appear once; the ten largest clones hold roughly an eighth. Sequencing input: blood. These receptor sequences come from a male donor in good health, without acne.

DNA for the CDR3: TGTGCCAGCAGTGGTGGGACGGGTAAGAATCAGCCCCAGCATTTT. It is translated as CASSGGTGKNQPQHF. V usage is TRBV2 and J usage is TRBJ1-5; TRBD1 is a possible D gene (5 bases). This CDR3 contains 15 residues. CDR1 and CDR2 from the germline V gene are SNHLY and FYNNEI. V was cut by 4 bases and J by 4 bases, with 14 bases left in between.

As concerns this clonotype: Because the CDR3's place on the DNA is in doubt, the DNA is left out and the CDR3 is given as listed by TCRdb. V usage is TRBV7-3 and J usage is TRBJ1-3; the table gives TRBD1 as D, unverified against the DNA. Germline CDR1 and CDR2: SGHTA and FQGTGA. Counting both end residues, the CDR3 totals 19 amino acids. CDR3 in amino acids: CASSLWAGAEAFFGNTIYF.

This clonotype has ten or more counts. The chain recombines TRBV20-1 with TRBJ2-1; 8 bases map to TRBD2. The CDR3 contains 15 residues. After removal of 3 bases from V and 4 bases from J, the junction contained 8 bases not matched to a gene. In germline, CDR1 is DFQATT, CDR2 SNEGSKA (reference sequence). CDR3 in amino acids: CSASLGSGEYNEQFF. The CDR3 bases are TGCAGTGCTAGTCTCGGTAGCGGGGAGTACAATGAGCAGTTCTTC.

The V and J genes are TRBV10-3 and TRBJ1-2; a possible D gene is TRBD1 (6 bases). The CDR3 spans 13 residues. Germline V lookup: CDR1 ENHRY, CDR2 SYGVKD. V was clipped by 4 bases and J by 7 bases, with 13 bases between them. Here the CDR3 DNA reads TGTGCCATCAGTGGAAGGGGGAATGTTGGCTACACCTTC. Protein: CAISGRGNVGYTF.

This clonotype showed up just a few times. This chain uses TRBV20-1 with TRBJ1-2, with TRBD1 matching over 11 bases. With 6 bases clipped from V and 4 bases from J, the junction kept 7 bases outside the gene matches. Germline V gene lookup returns CDR1 DFQATT and CDR2 SNEGSKA (reference sequence). CDR3 length: 14 residues. This CDR3 reads CSAPGTGGSYGYTF. The CDR3, as DNA: TGCAGTGCCCCCGGGACAGGGGGGAGCTATGGCTACACCTTC.

In regard to this clonotype: The DNA is left out, because the CDR3 cannot be placed on it with certainty; the CDR3 is given as TCRdb lists it. The gene calls are TRBV14 and TRBJ2-1; TRBD2 is taken as the D call from the table, unchecked against the DNA. Including both end residues, the CDR3 is 20 amino acids long. Looked up from germline, CDR1 is SGHDN and CDR2 is FVKESK. The CDR3 reads CASSFYICSAMTSGNNEQFF.

This clonotype was recorded a few times. The rearrangement joins TRBV20-1 to TRBJ1-6, with D possibly being TRBD1 (5 bases). The length of the CDR3 is 12 residues. Germline loops: CDR1 DFQATT, CDR2 SNEGSKA (reference sequence). Here the CDR3 reads CSTRDWDSPLHF. CDR3 sequence (DNA): TGCAGCACCAGGGATTGGGATTCACCCCTCCACTTT.

This clonotype came up many times. The chain has TRBV24-1 and TRBJ2-3; D might be TRBD1 (8 bases). V lost 2 bases, J lost 5 bases, and 28 bases lay in between. This CDR3 is 20 amino acids long. Germline assignment: CDR1 KGHDR and CDR2 SFDVKD. The chain's CDR3 is CATSDSSHTTGGEGKDTQYF. As DNA, the CDR3 is TGTGCCACCAGTGATTCCAGCCACACCACAGGGGGGGAAGGAAAAGATACGCAGTATTTT.

On this clonotype itself: One end of the junction fails to match germline, which may point to a read error. The V call is TRBV15, the J call TRBJ1-1; D not certain. The CDR3 sequence is 12 residues long. Germline-derived CDR1 and CDR2 are LNHNV and YYDKDF (reference sequence). CDR3 region: CATSRPGTGAFF. CDR3 DNA sequence: TGTGCCACCAGCAGGCCGGGAACTGGAGCTTTCTTT.

The J gene is TRBJ1-5, the V gene TRBV7-2, with D hard to call. V was clipped by 5 bases and J by 8 bases, with 10 bases between them. The CDR3 length is 12 residues. CDR1 and CDR2 from the germline V gene are SGHTA and FQGNSA. CDR3 protein: CASSLSAEPQHF. The CDR3 DNA sequence: TGTGCCAGCAGCCTGAGTGCGGAGCCCCAGCATTTT.

A single count supports this clonotype. CDR3 DNA: TGTGCCAGCAGCGTCGCTAGCGGGGAGCTGTTTTTT. Its translation is CASSVASGELFF. The chain carries TRBV9 and TRBJ2-2; no firm D call. Germline V gene sequence: CDR1 SGDLS, CDR2 YYNGEE. This CDR3 region has 12 residues. Trimming removed 2 bases from V and 7 bases from J, with 6 bases in between.

In this sample, this clonotype turned up many times. The chain joins TRBV6-1 to TRBJ2-7; D may be TRBD1 (6 bases). CDR3 length: 13 residues. Germline CDR1 and CDR2: MNHNS and SASEGT. With 7 bases removed from V and 3 bases from J, the gap between germline ends came to 13 bases. CDR3 sequence reads: CASTRTDYYEQYF. The CDR3, as DNA: TGTGCCAGCACCCGGACAGATTACTACGAGCAGTACTTC.

To note about this clonotype: Sequence at one end of the junction differs from germline and may be a read error. The V gene is TRBV24-1, the J gene TRBJ1-5, with D tentatively TRBD1 (5 bases). CDR1 and CDR2 from the germline V gene are KGHDR and SFDVKD. CDR3 length equals 17 residues. CDR3 region: CASSLHSNQGGNQPQHF. The CDR3, as DNA: TGTGCCAGCAGTTTACATAGTAATCAGGGCGGCAATCAGCCCCAGCATTTT.

This clonotype was seen repeatedly, ten times or more. The CDR3 DNA follows: TGTGCCAGCAGTTTAAAGGTGCAGGGACCCTATAATTCACCCCTCCACTTT. This encodes CASSLKVQGPYNSPLHF. The genes are TRBV27 and TRBJ1-6, with D possibly being TRBD1 (5 bases). The CDR3 sequence is 17 residues long. Looked up from germline, CDR1 is MNHEY and CDR2 is SMNVEV (reference sequence). The V end lost 2 bases, the J end lost 2 bases, and 13 bases lay between the germline ends.

This clonotype was detected a few times. J is TRBJ2-7 and V is TRBV19, with D possibly matching TRBD1 (6 bases). CDR1 is LNHDA, CDR2 SQIVND, per germline (reference sequence). V lost 5 bases and J lost 0, with 11 bases in between. The length of the CDR3 is 14 residues. CDR3 sequence (DNA): TGTGCCAGTAGTCCCTGGGACAACTCCTACGAGCAGTACTTC. It specifies CASSPWDNSYEQYF.

This clonotype occurred many times. The chain recombines TRBV7-9 with TRBJ1-6; D remains ambiguous. The length of the CDR3 is 15 residues. Deletions cut 3 bases from V and 9 bases from J, with 15 bases between. In germline, CDR1 is SEHNR, CDR2 FQNEAQ (reference sequence). CDR3 in DNA: TGTGCCAGCAGCTTGCAAGGCGGAGACGCTTCACCCCTCCACTTT. Translation gives CASSLQGGDASPLHF.

V usage is TRBV25-1 and J usage is TRBJ1-3; D might be TRBD1 (6 bases). The length of the CDR3 is 15 residues. From germline, CDR1 is MGHDK and CDR2 SYGVNS. The V end was cut by 1 base, the J end by 7 bases, with 14 bases between. CDR3 in amino acids: CASSELDDTGNTIYF. The DNA of the CDR3 is TGTGCCAGCAGTGAATTAGACGACACAGGGAACACCATATATTTT. The full variable domain, its missing parts supplied by reference TRBV25-1 and TRBJ1-3, is EADIYQTPRYLVIGTGKKITLECSQTMGHDKMYWYQQDPGMELHLIHYSYGVNSTEKGDLSSESTVSRIRTEHFPLTLESARPSHTSQYLCASSELDDTGNTIYFGEGSWLTVV.

About this clonotype itself: A read error may account for a junction end that differs from germline. CDR3 sequence reads: CASSLAGGALYEQHF. The CDR3 coding sequence is TGTGCCAGCAGCTTAGCGGGGGGGGCCCTCTACGAGCAGCACTTC. The rearrangement joins TRBV7-8 to TRBJ2-7; D may be TRBD2 (7 bases). There are 15 residues in the CDR3. Germline V lookup: CDR1 SGHVS, CDR2 FQNEAQ.

The V and J genes are TRBV24-1 and TRBJ2-2; 7 bases align to TRBD1. The CDR3 has 14 residues. The V and J ends lost 7 bases and 3 bases, in that order; junction bases with no gene match: 4. Germline lookup yields CDR1 KGHDR and CDR2 SFDVKD. CDR3 in amino acids: CATSGQVHTGELFF. DNA of the CDR3: TGTGCCACCAGCGGACAGGTGCACACCGGGGAGCTGTTTTTT.

This clonotype appeared many times. This chain joins TRBV5-1 and TRBJ1-2, with D possibly matching TRBD1 (5 bases). This CDR3 has 16 residues. The V end was cut by 3 bases, the J end by 4 bases, with 19 bases between. From germline, CDR1 is SGHRS and CDR2 YFSETQ. The CDR3 region is CASSWSRDGQGYGYTF. CDR3 coding DNA: TGCGCCAGCAGCTGGTCCCGGGACGGGCAGGGCTATGGCTACACCTTC.

This clonotype has just a few counts. This sequence joins TRBV20-1 and TRBJ1-5; the D is unclear. This CDR3 has 15 amino acids. Germline V lookup: CDR1 DFQATT, CDR2 SNEGSKA (reference sequence). Trimming removed 0 bases from V and 5 bases from J, with 14 bases in between. CDR3 bases: TGCAGTGCTAGAGATCGTGGAGGGAGCTATCAGCCCCAGCATTTT. Protein: CSARDRGGSYQPQHF.